The entry below gives a single T cell receptor (beta chain) sequence along with its context. TCRdb keeps only in-frame clones here, not all; method: immunoSEQ multiplex PCR. The sample gives 65,000 to 80,000 clones, 85% to 90% of which show up once; 3.5% to 4.5% is in the top ten. The data stem from a study of chemoradiotherapy in HPV16-positive cancers. V dropped 4 bases and J dropped 0; count of bases not matched to a gene: 5. Germline V lookup: CDR1 MNHNS, CDR2 SASEGT. The CDR3 has 16 amino acids. Source: blood, taken from a patient who underwent chemoradiotherapy. The chain carries TRBV6-1 and TRBJ1-3, with 8 nucleotides matching TRBD1. This receptor was identified in a human donor with HPV-associated anogenital cancer. The CDR3 DNA sequence: TGTGCCAGCAGTGGACAGGGGACAGCCTCTGGAAACACCATATATTTT. It is translated as CASSGQGTASGNTIYF.